This T cell receptor beta chain was sequenced for a study of shared clonotypes between healthy human individuals (dated by TCRdb to the early 2020s). Background for the entire study: The cohort comprised two women and three men aged 18 to 49 years. Per donor, three plates each were used for CD4 naive and CD4 memory, two for CD8 naive, and one for CD8 memory. The study deeply sequenced blood TCR repertoires of 5 or 6 healthy adults to estimate repertoire size and the extent of clonotype sharing between individuals. Different laboratories and diverse techniques were used to prepare libraries and sequence TCR repertoires, to increase sequencing depth and limit assay-specific biases. Between about 0.85 and 10 billion PBMCs per donor were obtained by leukapheresis.

Using the deep immunoSEQ assay, TCR CDR3 regions were amplified from genomic DNA by multiplex PCR. Genomic DNA extracted from each cell subset was distributed evenly over all wells of several immunoSEQ 96-well plates, and each plate served as one replicate. Each replicate PCR for sorted subsets received roughly 0.2 ug genomic DNA, equal to tens of thousands of T cell genomes. The purified libraries were quantified using a Qubit 3.0 fluorometer, sized with a Bioanalyzer 2100, and then quantified again using the KAPA Library Quantification kit. Each immunoSEQ 96-well plate was sequenced on its own single-read 150-cycle Illumina NextSeq 550 flow cell. In the paper's pipeline: Because the immunoSEQ output included only junctional sequences and no quality scores, the filtering could not be the same as the filtering used for full-length reads. To assign V/J genes and CDR3, sequences were annotated using PyIR, a Python wrapper for IgBLAST v1.9, with IMGT germline references. Reads were removed for weak V/J assignments (E-value above 1e-6), missing CDR3, stop codons, out-of-frame junctions, or ambiguous translated residues. V3J clonotypes were defined as sequences sharing an identical inferred V gene, J gene, and CDR3 amino acid sequence. Percentage overlap between repertoires was calculated by dividing the number of shared unique clonotypes by the size of the smaller repertoire. RTK rarefaction, the Chao1 estimator, and Recon v2.1 estimates of unobserved clonotypes were used to assess repertoire richness. For all TCRbeta clonotypes obtained by the gDNA method from four donors, generation probabilities were computed with OLGA. The source is immuneACCESS, and TCRdb retained only in-frame sequences with V and J called. Part of the clones is not carried over; for the studies checked, unresolved V genes explain less than half of this, and the remainder is unexplained. V and J calls and clone size are those listed in that table; D and trimming were worked out from the DNA. This sample gives some 2.1 million clones in total; about 94% of them show up just once. Of the sample, more than 1.5% falls within the top ten clones.

CD8 naive samples were CD45RO-negative cells positively selected for CCR7, giving a CD45RA+CCR7+ population that excluded TemRA cells. The donors were healthy, HIV-negative adults with no recently reported acute infections or vaccinations. Every donor was a Caucasian adult residing in Nashville, Tennessee, USA. Blood was collected by leukapheresis, and PBMCs were isolated by Ficoll-Histopaque density gradient centrifugation and then cryopreserved in liquid nitrogen vapor phase. Analytical flow cytometry was used to check the purity and quantity of every magnetically sorted T cell population. Genomic DNA was isolated from each sorted fraction and quantified by UV absorbance on a Nanodrop 2000c. Remarks on this clone: Its binding antigen is unknown. No base qualities exist here, and no much larger clone lies one base off it.

What the work shows at the level of the full study, not this receptor alone: Naive subsets generally had larger estimated clonotype richness than memory subsets. The genetic and exposure-history diversity represented was limited by the small number of donors. Compared with non-shared clonotypes, the clonotypes found in all four sorted-subset donors had higher generation probabilities. Only blood was sampled, and tissue TCR repertoires likely differ from those in blood. Pairwise subsampling led to the expectation that sequencing depth would affect the degree of clonotype sharing among donors. Incomplete sequencing was indicated by rarefaction of sorted-subset datasets, despite the large sequencing depth. Sharing across several donors was observed for around 5% of naive CD4, less than 4% of naive CD8, 2% to 2.5% of memory CD4, and roughly 0.4% of memory CD8 clonotypes.

Sequenced input: naive CD8+ T cells from PBMCs. The cell subset or site tag for this specimen amounts to: CD45RA+CCR7+. This TCR derives from a man aged 18 to 30 in good health. Some clones in this sample may be carry-over from other donors' samples.

The sequence in DNA is TGCGCCAGCAGCTTTGGACAGGGCGGTGGAAACACCATATATTTT. Translated, it gives CASSFGQGGGNTIYF. This chain joins TRBV5-1 to TRBJ1-3, and TRBD1 matches 8 of the central bases. Clipping removes 2 bases from V and 3 bases from J, with 4 as the unmatched junction base count. CDR1 and CDR2 are read off the germline V gene as SGHRS and YFSETQ. The cysteine opens and the phenylalanine closes a CDR3 of 15 amino acids. CDR3 DNA is the only sequence kept; it has 45 bases, read in frame from the first base. The CDR3 plus the reference TRBV5-1 and TRBJ1-3 genes for the other parts give the full variable domain: KAGVTQTPRYLIKTRGQQVTLSCSPISGHRSVSWYQQTPGQGLQFLFEYFSETQRNKGNFPGRFSGRQFSNSRSEMNVSTLELGDSALYLCASSFGQGGGNTIYFGEGSWLTVV.